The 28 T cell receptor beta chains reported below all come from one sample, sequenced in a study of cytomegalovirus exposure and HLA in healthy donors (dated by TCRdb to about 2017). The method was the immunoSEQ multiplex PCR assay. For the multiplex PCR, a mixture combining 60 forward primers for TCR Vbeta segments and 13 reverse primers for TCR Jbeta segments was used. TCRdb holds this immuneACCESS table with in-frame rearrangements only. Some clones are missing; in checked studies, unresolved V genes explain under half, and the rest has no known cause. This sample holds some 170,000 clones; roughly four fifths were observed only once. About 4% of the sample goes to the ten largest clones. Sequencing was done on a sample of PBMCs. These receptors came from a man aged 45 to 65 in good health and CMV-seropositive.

The CDR3, as DNA: TGTGCCAGCAGCCAGTCGGGGGGGTACGAGCAGTACTTC. It yields the protein CASSQSGGYEQYF. The rearrangement links TRBV5-4 to TRBJ2-7; 8 bases are shared with TRBD2. Germline V lookup: CDR1 SGHNT, CDR2 YYREEE (reference sequence). After removal of 4 bases from V and 4 bases from J, the junction contained 4 bases not matched to a gene. The CDR3 loop spans 13 amino acids.

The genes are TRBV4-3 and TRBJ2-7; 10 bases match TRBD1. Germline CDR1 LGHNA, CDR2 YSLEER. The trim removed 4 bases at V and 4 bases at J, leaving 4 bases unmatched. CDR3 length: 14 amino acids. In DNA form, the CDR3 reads TGCGCCAGCAGCCTTGGGACAGGGGCTTACGAGCAGTACTTC. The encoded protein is CASSLGTGAYEQYF.

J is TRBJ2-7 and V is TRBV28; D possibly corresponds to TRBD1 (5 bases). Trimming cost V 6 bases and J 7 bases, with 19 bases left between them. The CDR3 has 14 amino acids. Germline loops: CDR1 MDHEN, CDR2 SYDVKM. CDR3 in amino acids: CASRLMGRAYEQYF. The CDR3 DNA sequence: TGTGCCAGCAGATTAATGGGCAGGGCGTATGAGCAGTACTTC.

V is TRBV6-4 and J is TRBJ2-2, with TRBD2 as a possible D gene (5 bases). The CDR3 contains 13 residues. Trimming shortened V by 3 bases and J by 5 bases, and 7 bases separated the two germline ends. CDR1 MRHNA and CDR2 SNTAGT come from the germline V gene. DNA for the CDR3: TGTGCCAGCAGTGATCGGGGAACCGGGGAGCTGTTTTTT. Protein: CASSDRGTGELFF.

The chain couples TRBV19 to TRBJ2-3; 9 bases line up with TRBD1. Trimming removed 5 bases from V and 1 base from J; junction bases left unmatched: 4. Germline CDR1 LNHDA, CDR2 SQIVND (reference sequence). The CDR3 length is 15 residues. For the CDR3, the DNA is TGTGCCAGTAGTCCCCGGACAGGGGGCACAGATACGCAGTATTTT. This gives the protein CASSPRTGGTDTQYF.

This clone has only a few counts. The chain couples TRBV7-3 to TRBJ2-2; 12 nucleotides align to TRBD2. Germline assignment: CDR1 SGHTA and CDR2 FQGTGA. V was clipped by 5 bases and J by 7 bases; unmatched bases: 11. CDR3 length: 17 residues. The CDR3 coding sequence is TGTGCCAGCAGCGGCCCTAGCGGGGGGGAAGTTGGCGGGGAGCTGTTTTTT. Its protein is CASSGPSGGEVGGELFF.

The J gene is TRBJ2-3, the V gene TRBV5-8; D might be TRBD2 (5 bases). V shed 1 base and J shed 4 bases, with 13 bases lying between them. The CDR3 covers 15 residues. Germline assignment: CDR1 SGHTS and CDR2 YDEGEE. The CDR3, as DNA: TGTGCCAGCAGCTTGACGGGATATATTTCAGATACGCAGTATTTT. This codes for CASSLTGYISDTQYF.

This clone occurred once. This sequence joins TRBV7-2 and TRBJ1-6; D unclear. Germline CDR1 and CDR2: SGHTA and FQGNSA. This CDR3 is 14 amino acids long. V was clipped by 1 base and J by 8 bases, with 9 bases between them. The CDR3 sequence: CASSLVTEDSPLHF. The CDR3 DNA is TGTGCCAGCAGCTTAGTGACGGAGGATTCACCCCTCCACTTT. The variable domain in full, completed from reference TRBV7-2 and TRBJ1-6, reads GAGVSQSPSNKVTEKGKDVELRCDPISGHTALYWYRQSLGQGLEFLIYFQGNSAPDKSGLPSDRFSAERTGGSVSTLTIQRTQQEDSAVYLCASSLVTEDSPLHFGNGTRLTVT.

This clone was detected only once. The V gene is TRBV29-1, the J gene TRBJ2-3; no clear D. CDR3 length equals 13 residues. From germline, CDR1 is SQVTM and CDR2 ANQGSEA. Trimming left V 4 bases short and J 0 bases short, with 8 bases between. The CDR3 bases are TGCAGCGTTGTCGCGTTTAGCACAGATACGCAGTATTTT. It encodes CSVVAFSTDTQYF.

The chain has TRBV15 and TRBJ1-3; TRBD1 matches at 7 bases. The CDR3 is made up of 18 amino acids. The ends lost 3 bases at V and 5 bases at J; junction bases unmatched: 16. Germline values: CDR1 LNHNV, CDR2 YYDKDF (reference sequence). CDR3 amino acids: CATSSYPLGQRLRNTIYF. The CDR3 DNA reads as TGTGCCACCAGCAGTTACCCGTTGGGACAGCGGCTCCGAAACACCATATATTTT.

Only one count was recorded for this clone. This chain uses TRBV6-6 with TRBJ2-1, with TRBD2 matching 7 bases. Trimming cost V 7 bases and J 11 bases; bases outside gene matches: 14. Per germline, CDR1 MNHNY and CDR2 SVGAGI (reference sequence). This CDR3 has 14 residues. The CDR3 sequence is CASTLAAPRSKQFF. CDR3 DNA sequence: TGTGCCAGCACGCTAGCGGCGCCCCGTTCCAAGCAGTTCTTC.

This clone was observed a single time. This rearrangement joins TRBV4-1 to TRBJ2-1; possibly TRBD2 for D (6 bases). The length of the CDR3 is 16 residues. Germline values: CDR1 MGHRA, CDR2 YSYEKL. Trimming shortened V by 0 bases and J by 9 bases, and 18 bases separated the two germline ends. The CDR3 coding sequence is TGCGCCAGCAGCCAAGATTTGTGGGGTTTGCGGGGTGAGCAGTTCTTC. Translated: CASSQDLWGLRGEQFF.

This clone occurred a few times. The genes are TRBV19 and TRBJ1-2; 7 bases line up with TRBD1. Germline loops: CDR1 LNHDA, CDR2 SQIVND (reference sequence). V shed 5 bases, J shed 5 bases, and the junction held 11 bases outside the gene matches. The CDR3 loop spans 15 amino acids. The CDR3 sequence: CASSRGQVGEYGYTF. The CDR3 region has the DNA TGTGCCAGTAGTCGCGGACAGGTTGGGGAGTATGGCTACACCTTC.

The CDR3 spells CAWRAQWAAGNNYGYTF. For the CDR3, the DNA is TGTGCCTGGAGGGCACAATGGGCGGCAGGGAATAACTATGGCTACACCTTC. V usage is TRBV30 and J usage is TRBJ1-2, with a tentative D call TRBD1 (5 bases). With 3 bases removed from V and 1 base from J, the gap between germline ends came to 21 bases. CDR1 and CDR2 (germline): GTSNPN, SVGIG (reference sequence). The CDR3 spans 17 residues.

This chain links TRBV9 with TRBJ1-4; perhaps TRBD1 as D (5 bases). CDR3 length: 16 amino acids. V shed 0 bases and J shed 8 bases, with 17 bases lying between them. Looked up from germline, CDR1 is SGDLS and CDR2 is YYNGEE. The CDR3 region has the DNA TGTGCCAGCAGCGTAGGTAGGGGCGAGGTGGCGGAAAAACTGTTTTTT. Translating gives CASSVGRGEVAEKLFF.

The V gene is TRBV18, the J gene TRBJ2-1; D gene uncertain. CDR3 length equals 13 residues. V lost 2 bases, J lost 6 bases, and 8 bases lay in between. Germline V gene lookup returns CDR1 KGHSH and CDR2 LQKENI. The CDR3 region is CASSPGQTNEQFF. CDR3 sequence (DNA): TGTGCCAGCTCACCAGGGCAGACCAATGAGCAGTTCTTC.

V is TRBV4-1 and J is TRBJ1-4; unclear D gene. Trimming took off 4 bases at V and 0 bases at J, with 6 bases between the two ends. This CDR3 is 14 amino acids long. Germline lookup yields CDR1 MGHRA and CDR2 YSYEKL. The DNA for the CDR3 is TGCGCCAGCAGCCCAGGAACAACTAATGAAAAACTGTTTTTT. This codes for CASSPGTTNEKLFF.

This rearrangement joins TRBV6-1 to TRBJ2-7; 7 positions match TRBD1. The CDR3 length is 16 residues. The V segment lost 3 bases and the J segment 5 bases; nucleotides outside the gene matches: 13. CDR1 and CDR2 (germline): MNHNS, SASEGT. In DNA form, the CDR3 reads TGTGCCAGCAGTGATGTCGTTAGACAGGGAGCGGACGAGCAGTACTTC. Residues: CASSDVVRQGADEQYF.

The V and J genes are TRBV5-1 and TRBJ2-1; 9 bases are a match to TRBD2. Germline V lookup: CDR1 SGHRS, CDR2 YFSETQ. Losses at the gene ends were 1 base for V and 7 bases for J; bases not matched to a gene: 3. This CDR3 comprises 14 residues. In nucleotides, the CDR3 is TGCGCCAGCAGCTTGCTTACTAGCGGGAATGAGCAGTTCTTC. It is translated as CASSLLTSGNEQFF.

Here the CDR3 reads CAWAGDSTDTQYF. In DNA, the CDR3 is TGTGCCTGGGCGGGAGATAGCACAGATACGCAGTATTTT. The rearrangement uses TRBV30 and TRBJ2-3; TRBD2 matches at 7 bases. Trimming cost V 5 bases and J 0 bases; bases outside gene matches: 2. The CDR3 runs 13 residues. Germline loops: CDR1 GTSNPN, CDR2 SVGIG (reference sequence). Variable domain in full (rest from reference TRBV30 and TRBJ2-3): SQTIHQWPATLVQPVGSPLSLECTVEGTSNPNLYWYRQAAGRGLQLLFYSVGIGQISSEVPQNLSASRPQDRQFILSSKKLLLSDSGFYLCAWAGDSTDTQYFGPGTRLTVL.

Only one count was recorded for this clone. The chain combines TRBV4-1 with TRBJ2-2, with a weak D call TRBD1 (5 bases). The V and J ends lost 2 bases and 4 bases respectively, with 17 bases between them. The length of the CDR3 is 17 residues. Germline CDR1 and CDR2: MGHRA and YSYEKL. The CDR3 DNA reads TGCGCCAGCAGCCAACCACGACAGATCCTGGGCACCGGGGAGCTGTTTTTT. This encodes CASSQPRQILGTGELFF.

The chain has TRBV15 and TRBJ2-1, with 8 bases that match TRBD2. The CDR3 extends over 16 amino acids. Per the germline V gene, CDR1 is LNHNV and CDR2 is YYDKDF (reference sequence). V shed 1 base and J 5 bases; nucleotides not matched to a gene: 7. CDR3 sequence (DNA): TGTGCCACCAGCAGAGGTAGCGGGGTTCGGGACAATGAGCAGTTCTTC. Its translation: CATSRGSGVRDNEQFF.

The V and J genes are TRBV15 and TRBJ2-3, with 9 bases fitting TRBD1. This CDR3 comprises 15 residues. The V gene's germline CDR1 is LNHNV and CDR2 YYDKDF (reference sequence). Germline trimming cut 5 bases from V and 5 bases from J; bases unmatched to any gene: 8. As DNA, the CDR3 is TGTGCCACCAGCTCGTACAGGGGGCTTCAAGATACGCAGTATTTT. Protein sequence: CATSSYRGLQDTQYF.

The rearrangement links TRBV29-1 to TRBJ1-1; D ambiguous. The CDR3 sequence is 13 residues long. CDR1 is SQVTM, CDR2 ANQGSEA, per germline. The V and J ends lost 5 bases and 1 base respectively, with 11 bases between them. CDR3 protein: CSVRMAKNTEAFF. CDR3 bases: TGCAGCGTTCGAATGGCCAAGAACACTGAAGCTTTCTTT.

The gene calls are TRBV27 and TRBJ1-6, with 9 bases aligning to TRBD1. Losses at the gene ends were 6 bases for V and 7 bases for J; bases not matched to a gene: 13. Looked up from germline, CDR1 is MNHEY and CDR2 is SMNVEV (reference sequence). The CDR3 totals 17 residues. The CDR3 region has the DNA TGTGCCAGCAGCCCGGACAGGGCCGACAGGGGGAATTCACCCCTCCACTTT. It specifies CASSPDRADRGNSPLHF.

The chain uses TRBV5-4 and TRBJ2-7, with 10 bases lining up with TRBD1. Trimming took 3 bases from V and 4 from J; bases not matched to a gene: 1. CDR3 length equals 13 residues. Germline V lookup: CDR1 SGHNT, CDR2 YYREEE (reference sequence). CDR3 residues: CASSWTGGYEQYF. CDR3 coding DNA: TGTGCCAGCAGCTGGACAGGGGGTTACGAGCAGTACTTC.

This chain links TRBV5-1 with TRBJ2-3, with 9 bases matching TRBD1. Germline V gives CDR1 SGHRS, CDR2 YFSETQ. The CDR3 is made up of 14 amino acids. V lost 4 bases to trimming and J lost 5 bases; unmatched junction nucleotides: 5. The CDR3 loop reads CASSKGQGQDTQYF. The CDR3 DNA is TGCGCCAGCAGCAAAGGACAGGGGCAAGATACGCAGTATTTT. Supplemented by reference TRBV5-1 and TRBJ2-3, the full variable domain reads KAGVTQTPRYLIKTRGQQVTLSCSPISGHRSVSWYQQTPGQGLQFLFEYFSETQRNKGNFPGRFSGRQFSNSRSEMNVSTLELGDSALYLCASSKGQGQDTQYFGPGTRLTVL.

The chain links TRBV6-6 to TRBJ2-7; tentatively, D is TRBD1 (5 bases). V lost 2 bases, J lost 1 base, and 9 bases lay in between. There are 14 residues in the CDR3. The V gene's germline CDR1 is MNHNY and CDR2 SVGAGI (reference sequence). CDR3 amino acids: CASSYVQGSYEQYF. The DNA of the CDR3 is TGTGCCAGCAGTTACGTTCAGGGATCCTACGAGCAGTACTTC.